This TCR beta chain is from a study of early T cells in non-severe SARS-CoV-2 infection. Germline V gene lookup returns CDR1 SQVTM and CDR2 ANQGSEA. The CDR3 length is 22 residues. The V gene end was trimmed by 7 bases and the J gene end by 0 bases; junction bases not matched to a gene: 21. The study's findings and limits: Matches to VDJdb favored anti-spike CD8 responses and missed private and CD4 specificities.

In the library, individual cDNA molecules carried attached unique molecular identifiers. TCRdb re-called the 5' RACE reads through MiXCR, storing one row per CDR3 protein. The table records 30,000 to 40,000 distinct CDR3 sequences, about 8% of them present only once. Remarks on this clonotype: The antigen remains unidentified.

This receptor was taken from an adult who was a healthcare worker with PCR-confirmed SARS-CoV-2 infection or an uninfected control (not recorded which). The sample here was whole blood, taken at baseline. The genes are TRBV29-1 and TRBJ2-1; 16 bases match TRBD2. The CDR3 is CSAKTALAGTSGGASSYNEQFF. In DNA, the CDR3 is TGCAGCGCAAAAACAGCTCTGGCCGGGACTAGCGGGGGGGCAAGCTCCTACAATGAGCAGTTCTTC.